This TCR beta chain stems from a study of PD-1 blockade in classical Hodgkin lymphoma. Across the study: A 3 mg/kg intravenous dose of nivolumab was received by patients every 2 weeks. Whole-study findings and limits: Anyone who began nivolumab under 1 year after ASCT was excluded. At baseline, newly diagnosed patients reportedly showed less TCR diversity than healthy donors.

Remarks on this clone: What it binds is not known.

Germline lookup yields CDR1 SEHNR and CDR2 FQNEAQ (reference sequence). This CDR3 region has 13 residues. The V and J ends lost 2 bases and 4 bases respectively, with 6 bases between them. All patients relapsed after autologous stem cell transplantation, and brentuximab vedotin exposure varied. The method was immunoSEQ multiplex PCR; TCRdb's version includes in-frame clones alone and lacks a portion of them. This table holds 55,000 to 75,000 clones, 71% found once. The receptor was derived from a human donor with classical Hodgkin lymphoma. The sequenced sample was peripheral blood mononuclear cells (PBMCs), obtained before the second cycle of nivolumab. The chain joins TRBV7-9 to TRBJ1-5, with D possibly matching TRBD1 (5 bases). CDR3 sequence reads: CASSLTGNQPQHF. In nucleotides, the CDR3 is TGTGCCAGCAGCTTAACAGGAAATCAGCCCCAGCATTTT.